The rows below give T cell receptor beta chains drawn from one sample of a study of technical replicates of blood from several donors. The protocol was immunoSEQ multiplex PCR, while the TCRdb copy is restricted to in-frame clones and leaves out a portion. This sample carries more than 45,000 clones, less than 95% of them seen once, and the ten largest clones take around 3%. Sequenced input: PBMCs. Source of these receptors: a human donor in good health. Some clones in this sample may be carry-over from other donors' samples. Both conserved end residues are part of each CDR3. D genes are given only for firm matches. Clone size, where shown, is once, few, many, or a class for clones that have expanded.

d_gene	v_gene	abundance	j_gene	CDR3nt	CDR3aa
TRBD1	TRBV19	-	TRBJ1-5	TGTGCCAGTAGTATAGGAGACAGGGGGCGCGGGCAGCCCCAGCATTTT	CASSIGDRGRGQPQHF
TRBD1	TRBV29-1	-	TRBJ1-1	TGCAGCGTGGGACAGGGGAACACTGAAGCTTTCTTT	CSVGQGNTEAFF
TRBD1	TRBV5-4	-	TRBJ1-2	TGTGCCAGCAGCGGTGGACAGGCGATCAACTATGGCTACACCTTC	CASSGGQAINYGYTF
-	TRBV5-6	-	TRBJ2-7	TGTGCCAGCAGCTCAGGATACACCTACGAGCAGTACTTC	CASSSGYTYEQYF
TRBD1	TRBV27	-	TRBJ2-3	TGTGCCAGCACTCCAAACAGGGGTACTTCAGATACGCAGTATTTT	CASTPNRGTSDTQYF
-	TRBV6-1	-	TRBJ1-6	TGTGCCAGCAGCCCGGGGGGTAAGGGTTCACCCCTCCACTTT	CASSPGGKGSPLHF
-	TRBV5-1	-	TRBJ2-5	TGCGCCAGCGTACCTCAGGGCGCTGAGACCCAGTACTTC	CASVPQGAETQYF
-	TRBV27	-	TRBJ2-7	TGTGCCAGCAGTCCGATTACCCTCTCGGATAAAGGGGCCTACGAGCAGTACTTC	CASSPITLSDKGAYEQYF
-	TRBV20-1	few	TRBJ1-5	TGCAGTGCTAGAGGAAGCCAGCCCCAGCATTTT	CSARGSQPQHF
-	TRBV7-9	-	TRBJ1-2	TGTGCCAGCAGCTTAGCGCGGTCCAGAAACTATGGCTACACCTTC	CASSLARSRNYGYTF
TRBD1	TRBV5-1	-	TRBJ1-6	TGCGCCAGCAGCCCTGGGACAGGGTGGACCTATAATTCACCCCTCCACTTT	CASSPGTGWTYNSPLHF
TRBD1	TRBV5-1	-	TRBJ1-5	TGCGCCAGCAGCCCGACAGGGGGAAGCAATCAGCCCCAGCATTTT	CASSPTGGSNQPQHF
TRBD1	TRBV5-8	-	TRBJ1-3	TGTGCCAGCAGCAGACCGGGACAGGGCTTTGGAAACACCATATATTTT	CASSRPGQGFGNTIYF
TRBD2	TRBV10-3	-	TRBJ2-5	TGTGCCATCAGTGACCACTTAGCGGGGGGGGAGACCCAGTACTTC	CAISDHLAGGETQYF
TRBD1	TRBV5-6	once	TRBJ2-2	TGTGCCAGCAGCTTGGTTGTGGGTGAGGGGGCGCGGCTGAGAGGGGAGCTGTTTTTT	CASSLVVGEGARLRGELFF
-	TRBV9	-	TRBJ1-2	TGTGCCAGCAGCGTTGGCACCTTTAACTATGGCTACACCTTC	CASSVGTFNYGYTF
TRBD2	TRBV5-1	-	TRBJ2-5	TGCGCCAGCAGCTCCTACAGCGGGGGGCCGAAGGAGACCCAGTACTTC	CASSSYSGGPKETQYF
-	TRBV7-2	once	TRBJ2-5	TGTGCCAGCGGGCTAAACCAAGAGACCCAGTACTTC	CASGLNQETQYF
TRBD1	TRBV4-1	-	TRBJ1-1	TGCGCCAGCAGCCAGGGTGAATGGACAGGCGAAGCTTTCTTT	CASSQGEWTGEAFF
TRBD1	TRBV5-6	once	TRBJ2-2	TGTGCCAGCAGCTTTGAAATAGGGACAGGGACCACCGGGGAGCTGTTTTTT	CASSFEIGTGTTGELFF
TRBD1	TRBV5-1	-	TRBJ1-4	TGCGCCAGCAGCTCCGGGACAGCAACTAATGAAAAACTGTTTTTT	CASSSGTATNEKLFF
-	TRBV18	-	TRBJ1-6	TGTGCCAGCTCACCACGGACAGCTGATAATTCACCCCTCCACTTT	CASSPRTADNSPLHF